Listed here are 9 T cell receptor beta chains from one sample, sequenced in a study of T-cell memory formation after mild COVID-19. TCRdb re-called the 5' RACE reads with MiXCR, one entry per CDR3 protein. The sample holds 200,000 to 250,000 distinct CDR3 sequences, just over 9.5% seen once. The specimen was PBMCs or a T cell subset sorted from them (not recorded which). All receptors come from a man aged 18 to 29 who had mild COVID-19 (a few samples of this study predate the infection). Cell type and time point are not known.

This chain joins TRBV7-3 and TRBJ2-1, with 10 bases aligning to TRBD2. V gave up 5 bases and J gave up 1 base; unmatched junction bases: 5. Germline CDR1 SGHTA, CDR2 FQGTGA. The CDR3 sequence is 16 residues long. CDR3 bases: TGTGCCAGCAGCGCCAGCGGGGGGGCATCCTACAATGAGCAGTTCTTC. Encoded protein: CASSASGGASYNEQFF.

This clonotype was observed a handful of times. The chain employs TRBV7-9 and TRBJ1-2, with D tentatively TRBD1 (5 bases). The CDR3 loop spans 14 amino acids. Germline-derived CDR1 and CDR2 are SEHNR and FQNEAQ (reference sequence). With 5 bases removed from V and 3 bases from J, the gap between germline ends came to 13 bases. Here the CDR3 DNA reads TGTGCCAGCAGCGCCAGGGACCGCGACTATGGCTACACCTTC. Translation: CASSARDRDYGYTF.

The chain joins TRBV3-1 to TRBJ1-1; 7 positions agree with TRBD1. CDR3 length: 14 residues. The V segment lost 4 bases and the J segment 4 bases; nucleotides outside the gene matches: 6. From germline, CDR1 is LGHDT and CDR2 YNNKEL (reference sequence). CDR3 nucleotide sequence: TGTGCCAGCAGCCTAAGACAGGGAGGCACTGAAGCTTTCTTT. Its protein product is CASSLRQGGTEAFF.

V and J are TRBV7-6 and TRBJ1-1; 10 positions agree with TRBD1. The junction had 7 bases not matched to a gene; V was cut back by 5 bases and J by 1 base. CDR1 is SGHVS, CDR2 FNYEAQ, per germline. This CDR3 is 16 amino acids long. DNA of the CDR3: TGTGCCAGCAGCCGGGACAGGGGCTGGGGGAACACTGAAGCTTTCTTT. It translates to CASSRDRGWGNTEAFF.

This clonotype has ten or more counts. The chain uses TRBV5-5 and TRBJ2-1; 7 nucleotides match TRBD1. Losses at the gene ends were 0 bases for V and 0 bases for J; bases not matched to a gene: 3. CDR1 and CDR2 from the germline V gene are SGHKS and YYEKEE (reference sequence). The length of the CDR3 is 16 residues. This CDR3 reads CASSLGWDSSYNEQFF. The CDR3 nucleotides are TGTGCCAGCAGCTTGGGATGGGACAGCTCCTACAATGAGCAGTTCTTC.

This clonotype was counted at least ten times. The V call is TRBV4-1, the J call TRBJ2-7, with D perhaps TRBD1 or TRBD2 (5 bases each). V lost 6 bases and J 2 bases, leaving 26 bases between the germline ends. This CDR3 is 18 amino acids long. Germline V lookup: CDR1 MGHRA, CDR2 YSYEKL. The CDR3 region is CASSLHFRAGRVTYEQYV. The DNA for the CDR3 is TGCGCCAGCAGTCTACACTTTCGAGCAGGGAGAGTAACCTACGAGCAGTACGTC.

This clonotype was seen a handful of times. The chain's CDR3 is CSARDTGTGSRPQHF. The CDR3 DNA reads TGCAGTGCTAGAGACACCGGGACAGGGTCGAGGCCCCAGCATTTT. The chain employs TRBV20-1 and TRBJ1-5; 9 nucleotides match TRBD1. There are 15 residues in the CDR3. Germline V CDR1 and CDR2: DFQATT, SNEGSKA (reference sequence). Trimming removed 0 bases from V and 9 bases from J; junction bases left unmatched: 9.

The J gene is TRBJ1-1, the V gene TRBV18; D unresolved. CDR1 and CDR2 (germline): KGHSH, LQKENI. The germline V and J ends were trimmed by 6 bases and 4 bases, with 15 bases remaining between them. This CDR3 spans 14 amino acids. CDR3 amino acids: CASSQVNGGTEAFF. The DNA of the CDR3 is TGTGCCAGCTCCCAGGTGAACGGAGGCACTGAAGCTTTCTTT.

This clonotype has at least ten counts. The CDR3: CASSSLAGNYEQYF. The CDR3 nucleotides read TGTGCCAGCAGCTCACTAGCGGGGAACTACGAGCAGTACTTC. The chain uses TRBV5-4 and TRBJ2-7; 10 bases fit TRBD2. J gave up 3 bases and V 3 bases, and 3 bases lay outside the gene matches. Germline V lookup: CDR1 SGHNT, CDR2 YYREEE (reference sequence). The CDR3 sequence is 14 residues long.